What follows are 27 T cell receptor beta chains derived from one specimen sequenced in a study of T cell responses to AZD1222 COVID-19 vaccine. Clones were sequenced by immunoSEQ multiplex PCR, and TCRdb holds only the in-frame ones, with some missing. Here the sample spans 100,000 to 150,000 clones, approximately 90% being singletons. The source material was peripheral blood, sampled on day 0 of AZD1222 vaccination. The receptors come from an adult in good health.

The CDR3 nucleotides are TGCAGCGTTGATGTTGGGGAGGGCTACACCTTC. This encodes CSVDVGEGYTF. V and J are TRBV29-1 and TRBJ1-2; D is undetermined. This CDR3 spans 11 amino acids. V lost 3 bases, J lost 8 bases, and 10 bases lay in between. CDR1 and CDR2 (germline): SQVTM, ANQGSEA.

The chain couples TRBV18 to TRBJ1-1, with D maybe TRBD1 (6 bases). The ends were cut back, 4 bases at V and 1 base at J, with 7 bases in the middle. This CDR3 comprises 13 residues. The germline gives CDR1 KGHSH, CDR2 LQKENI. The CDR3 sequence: CASSQGGNTEAFF. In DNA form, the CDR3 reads TGTGCCAGCTCACAGGGGGGGAACACTGAAGCTTTCTTT.

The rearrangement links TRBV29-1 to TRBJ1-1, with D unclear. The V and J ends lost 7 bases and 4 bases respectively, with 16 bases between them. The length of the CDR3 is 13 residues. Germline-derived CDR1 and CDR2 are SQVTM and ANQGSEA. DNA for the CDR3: TGCAGCGCCCGAGGCTTTTGGGGCACTGAAGCTTTCTTT. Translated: CSARGFWGTEAFF.

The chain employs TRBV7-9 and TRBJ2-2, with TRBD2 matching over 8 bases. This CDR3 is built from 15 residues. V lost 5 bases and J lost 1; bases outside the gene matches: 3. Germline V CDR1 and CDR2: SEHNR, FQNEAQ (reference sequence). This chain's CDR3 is CASSPGGGNTGELFF. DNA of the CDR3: TGTGCCAGCAGCCCCGGGGGGGGGAACACCGGGGAGCTGTTTTTT.

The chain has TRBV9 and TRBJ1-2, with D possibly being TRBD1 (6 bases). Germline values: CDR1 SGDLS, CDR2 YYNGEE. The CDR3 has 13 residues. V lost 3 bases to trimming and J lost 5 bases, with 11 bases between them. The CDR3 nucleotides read TGTGCCAGCAGCGCGGTACAGGGTTATGGCTACACCTTC. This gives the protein CASSAVQGYGYTF.

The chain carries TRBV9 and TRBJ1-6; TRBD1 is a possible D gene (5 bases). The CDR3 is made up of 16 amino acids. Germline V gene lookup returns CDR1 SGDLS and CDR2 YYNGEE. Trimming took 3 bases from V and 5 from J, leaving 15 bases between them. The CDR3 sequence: CASSAEPGRDNSPLHF. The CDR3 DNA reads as TGTGCCAGCAGCGCCGAACCGGGACGGGATAATTCACCCCTCCACTTT.

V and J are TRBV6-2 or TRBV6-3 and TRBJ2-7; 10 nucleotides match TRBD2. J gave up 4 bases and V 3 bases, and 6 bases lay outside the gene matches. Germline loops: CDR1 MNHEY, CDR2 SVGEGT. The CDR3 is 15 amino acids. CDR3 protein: CASSYGGLATYEQYV. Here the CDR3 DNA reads TGTGCCAGCAGTTATGGGGGACTAGCGACGTACGAGCAGTACGTC.

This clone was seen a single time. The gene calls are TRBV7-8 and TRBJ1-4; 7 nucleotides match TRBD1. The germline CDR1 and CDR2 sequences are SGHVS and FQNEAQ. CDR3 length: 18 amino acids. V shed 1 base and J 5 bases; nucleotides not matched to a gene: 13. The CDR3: CASSLVARGYPTNEKLFF. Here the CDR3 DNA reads TGTGCCAGCAGCTTAGTGGCCAGGGGGTATCCGACAAATGAAAAACTGTTTTTT.

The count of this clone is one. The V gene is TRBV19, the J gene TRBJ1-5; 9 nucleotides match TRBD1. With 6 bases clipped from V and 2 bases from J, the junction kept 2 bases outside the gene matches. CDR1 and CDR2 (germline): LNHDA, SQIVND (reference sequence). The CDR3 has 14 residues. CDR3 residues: CASSRTGGNQPQHF. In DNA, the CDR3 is TGTGCCAGTAGCAGGACAGGGGGCAATCAGCCCCAGCATTTT.

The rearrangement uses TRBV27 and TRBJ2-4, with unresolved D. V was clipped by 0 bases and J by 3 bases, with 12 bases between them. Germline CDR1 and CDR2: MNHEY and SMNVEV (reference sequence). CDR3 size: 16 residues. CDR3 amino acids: CASSLSFGNGKNIQYF. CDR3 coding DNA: TGTGCCAGCAGTTTATCGTTTGGAAACGGCAAAAACATTCAGTACTTC.

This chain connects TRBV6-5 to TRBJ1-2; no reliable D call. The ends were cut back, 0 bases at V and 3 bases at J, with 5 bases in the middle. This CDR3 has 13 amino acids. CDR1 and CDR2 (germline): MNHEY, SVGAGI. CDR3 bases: TGTGCCAGCAGTTACTCGTACGACTATGGCTACACCTTC. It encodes CASSYSYDYGYTF.

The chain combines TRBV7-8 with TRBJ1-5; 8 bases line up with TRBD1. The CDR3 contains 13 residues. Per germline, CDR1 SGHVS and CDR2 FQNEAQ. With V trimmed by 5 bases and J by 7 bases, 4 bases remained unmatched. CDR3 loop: CASSTGQGQPQHF. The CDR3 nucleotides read TGTGCCAGCAGCACCGGACAGGGCCAGCCCCAGCATTTT.

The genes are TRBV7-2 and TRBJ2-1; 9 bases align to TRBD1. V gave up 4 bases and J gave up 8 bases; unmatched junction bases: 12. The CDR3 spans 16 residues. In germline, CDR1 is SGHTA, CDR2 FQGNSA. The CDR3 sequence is CASSSAAGQGNDEQFF. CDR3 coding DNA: TGTGCCAGCAGCTCGGCGGCGGGACAGGGTAACGATGAGCAGTTCTTC.

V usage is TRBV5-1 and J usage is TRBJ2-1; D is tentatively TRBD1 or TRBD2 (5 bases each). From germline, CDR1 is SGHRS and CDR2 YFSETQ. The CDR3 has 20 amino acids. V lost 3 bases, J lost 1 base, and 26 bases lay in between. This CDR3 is CASSSVSGTKGFPSYNEQFF. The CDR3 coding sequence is TGCGCCAGCAGCTCCGTATCCGGGACGAAGGGTTTCCCTTCCTACAATGAGCAGTTCTTC.

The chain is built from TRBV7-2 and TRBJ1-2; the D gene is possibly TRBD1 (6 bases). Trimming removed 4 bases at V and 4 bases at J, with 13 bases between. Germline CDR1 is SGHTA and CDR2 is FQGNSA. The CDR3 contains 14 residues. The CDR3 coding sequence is TGTGCCAGCAGCTCAGGGGATGGAGCCTATGGCTACACCTTC. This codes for CASSSGDGAYGYTF.

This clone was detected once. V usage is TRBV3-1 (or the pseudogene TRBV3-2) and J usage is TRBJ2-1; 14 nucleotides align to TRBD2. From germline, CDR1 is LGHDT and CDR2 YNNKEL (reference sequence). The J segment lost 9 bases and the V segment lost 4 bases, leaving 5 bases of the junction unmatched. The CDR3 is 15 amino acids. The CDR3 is CASSPGLAGGGEQFF. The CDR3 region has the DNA TGTGCCAGCAGCCCAGGACTAGCGGGAGGCGGTGAGCAGTTCTTC.

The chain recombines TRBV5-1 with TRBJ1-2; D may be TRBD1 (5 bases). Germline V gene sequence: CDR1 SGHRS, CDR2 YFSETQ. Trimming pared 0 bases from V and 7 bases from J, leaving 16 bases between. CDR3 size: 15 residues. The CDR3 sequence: CASSLAVSGKGGYTF. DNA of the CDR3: TGCGCCAGCAGCTTGGCTGTTTCAGGGAAGGGTGGCTACACCTTC.

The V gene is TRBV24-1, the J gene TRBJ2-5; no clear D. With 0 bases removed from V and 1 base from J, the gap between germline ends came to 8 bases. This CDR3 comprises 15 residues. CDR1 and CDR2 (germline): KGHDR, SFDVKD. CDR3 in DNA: TGTGCCACCAGTGATTTGAGTTCAGCCCAAGAGACCCAGTACTTC. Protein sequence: CATSDLSSAQETQYF.

The CDR3 here is CASSTGQGTYTGELFF. CDR3 bases: TGCGCCAGCAGCACCGGACAGGGGACTTACACCGGGGAGCTGTTTTTT. The gene calls are TRBV5-1 and TRBJ2-2, with 9 bases lining up with TRBD1. The CDR3 length is 16 residues. V lost 4 bases to trimming and J lost 3 bases; unmatched junction nucleotides: 7. Germline CDR1 reads SGHRS; CDR2 reads YFSETQ. Supplemented by reference TRBV5-1 and TRBJ2-2, the full variable domain reads KAGVTQTPRYLIKTRGQQVTLSCSPISGHRSVSWYQQTPGQGLQFLFEYFSETQRNKGNFPGRFSGRQFSNSRSEMNVSTLELGDSALYLCASSTGQGTYTGELFFGEGSRLTVL.

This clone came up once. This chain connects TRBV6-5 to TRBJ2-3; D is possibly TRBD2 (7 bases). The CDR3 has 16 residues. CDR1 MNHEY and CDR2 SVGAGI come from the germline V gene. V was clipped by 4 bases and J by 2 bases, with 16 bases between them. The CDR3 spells CASSSHGGGNTDTQYF. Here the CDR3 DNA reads TGTGCCAGCAGTTCGCACGGCGGGGGCAACACAGATACGCAGTATTTT.

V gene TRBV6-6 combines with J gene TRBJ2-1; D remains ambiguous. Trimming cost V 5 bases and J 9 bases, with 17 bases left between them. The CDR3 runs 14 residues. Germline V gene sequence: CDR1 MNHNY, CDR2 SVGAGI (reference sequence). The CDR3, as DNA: TGTGCCAGCAGTCCTCGTGATAGCTGGGGTGAGCAGTTCTTC. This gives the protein CASSPRDSWGEQFF.

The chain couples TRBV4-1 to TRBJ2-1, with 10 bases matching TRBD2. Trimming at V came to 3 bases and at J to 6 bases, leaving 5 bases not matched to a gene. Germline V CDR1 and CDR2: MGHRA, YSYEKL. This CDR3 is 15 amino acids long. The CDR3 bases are TGCGCCAGCAGCCAGCTAGCGGGAGTGAGCAATGAGCAGTTCTTC. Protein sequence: CASSQLAGVSNEQFF.

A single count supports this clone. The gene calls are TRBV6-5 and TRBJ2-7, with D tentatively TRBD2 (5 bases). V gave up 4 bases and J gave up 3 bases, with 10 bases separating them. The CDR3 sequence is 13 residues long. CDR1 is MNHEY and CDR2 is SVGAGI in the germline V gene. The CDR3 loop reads CASSSGRDYEQYF. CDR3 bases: TGTGCCAGCAGTTCGGGAAGAGACTACGAGCAGTACTTC.

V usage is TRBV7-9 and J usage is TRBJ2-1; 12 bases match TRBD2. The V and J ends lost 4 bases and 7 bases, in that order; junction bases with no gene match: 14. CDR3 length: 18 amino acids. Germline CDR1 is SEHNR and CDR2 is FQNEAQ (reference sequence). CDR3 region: CASSSGWLAGGDLNEQFF. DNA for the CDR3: TGTGCCAGCAGCTCCGGATGGCTAGCGGGAGGGGACCTGAATGAGCAGTTCTTC.

CDR3 in DNA: TGTGCCACCAGTGACACGGGACCAAGTCAAGAGACCCAGTACTTC. This translates into CATSDTGPSQETQYF. The V and J genes are TRBV24-1 and TRBJ2-5, with D perhaps matching TRBD1 or TRBD2 (5 bases each). The V end lost 4 bases, the J end lost 2 bases, and 13 bases lay between the germline ends. The CDR3 loop spans 15 amino acids. Germline loops: CDR1 KGHDR, CDR2 SFDVKD.

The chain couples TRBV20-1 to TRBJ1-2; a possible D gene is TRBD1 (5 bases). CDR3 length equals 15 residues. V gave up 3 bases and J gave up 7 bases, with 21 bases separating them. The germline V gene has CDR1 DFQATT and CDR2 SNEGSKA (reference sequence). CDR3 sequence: CSASLPGPRRAGYTF. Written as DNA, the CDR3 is TGCAGTGCTAGTCTTCCAGGGCCTCGAAGAGCTGGCTACACCTTC.

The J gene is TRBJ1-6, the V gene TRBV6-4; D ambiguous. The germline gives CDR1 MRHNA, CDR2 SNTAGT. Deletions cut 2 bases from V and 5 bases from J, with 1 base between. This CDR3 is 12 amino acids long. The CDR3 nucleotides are TGTGCCAGCAGTGACGATAATTCACCCCTCCACTTT. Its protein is CASSDDNSPLHF.